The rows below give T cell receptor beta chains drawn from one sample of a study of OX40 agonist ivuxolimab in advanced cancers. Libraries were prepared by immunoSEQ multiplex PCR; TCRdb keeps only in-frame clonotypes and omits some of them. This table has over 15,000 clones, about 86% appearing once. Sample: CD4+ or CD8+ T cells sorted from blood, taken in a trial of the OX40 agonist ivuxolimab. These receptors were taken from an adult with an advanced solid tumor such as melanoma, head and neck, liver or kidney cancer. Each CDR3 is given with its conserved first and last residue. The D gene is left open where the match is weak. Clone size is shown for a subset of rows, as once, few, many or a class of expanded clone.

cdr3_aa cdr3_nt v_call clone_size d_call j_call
CASSTRDRDQPQHF TGTGCCAGTAGTACCCGGGACAGAGATCAGCCCCAGCATTTT TRBV19 - TRBD1 TRBJ1-5
CASSPKDDTQYF TGTGCCAGCAGTCCTAAGGACGATACGCAGTATTTT TRBV6-6 - - TRBJ2-3
CASSQYGRFSAGQYF TGCGCCAGCAGCCAATATGGGCGGTTTTCGGCCGGGCAGTACTTC TRBV4-1 - - TRBJ2-7
CAISEYRDGTEAFF TGTGCCATCAGTGAGTACCGGGACGGTACTGAAGCTTTCTTT TRBV10-3 few - TRBJ1-1
CASSSPRGQNYGYTF TGTGCCAGCAGCAGCCCTCGGGGCCAAAACTATGGCTACACCTTC TRBV5-4 - - TRBJ1-2
CASSDLAGEQFF TGTGCCAGCAGTGACCTAGCGGGGGAGCAGTTCTTC TRBV6-1 once TRBD2 TRBJ2-1
CASSASGPGTQYF TGTGCCAGTAGTGCATCCGGCCCTGGCACGCAGTATTTT TRBV19 - - TRBJ2-3
CASGRGARTEAFF TGTGCCAGCGGAAGGGGGGCGCGAACTGAAGCTTTCTTT TRBV27 - - TRBJ1-1
CASSPPSGTSTDTQYF TGTGCCAGCAGCCCACCCAGCGGGACCAGCACAGATACGCAGTATTTT TRBV7-2 - TRBD2 TRBJ2-3
CASSVAIEGEQYF TGTGCCAGCAGCGTAGCCATAGAAGGGGAGCAGTACTTC TRBV9 - - TRBJ2-7
CASSDFGQGPNYGYTF TGTGCCAGTAGTGATTTCGGACAGGGGCCTAACTATGGCTACACCTTC TRBV19 - TRBD1 TRBJ1-2
CASSLRTQETQYF TGTGCCAGCAGCTTACGGACGCAAGAGACCCAGTACTTC TRBV7-2 - - TRBJ2-5
CASKGTLGSYEQYF TGTGCCAGCAAGGGGACCCTTGGCTCCTACGAGCAGTACTTC TRBV6-1 - - TRBJ2-7
CASSIQGINQPQHF TGTGCCAGTAGTATACAGGGGATAAATCAGCCCCAGCATTTT TRBV19 - - TRBJ1-5
CASSLATGRNPRSYTF TGTGCCAGCAGCTTAGCCACAGGTCGGAACCCTAGGAGCTACACCTTC TRBV7-2 - - TRBJ1-2
CASSGGPGLRFF TGCGCCAGCAGTGGGGGACCGGGACTAAGATTCTTC TRBV10-1 - TRBD2 TRBJ2-1
CASREQQGSGELFF TGTGCCAGCAGGGAGCAACAGGGGTCCGGGGAGCTGTTTTTT TRBV6-6 - TRBD1 TRBJ2-2
CASRLGLAGRETQYF TGCGCCAGCAGGCTAGGACTAGCGGGACGGGAGACCCAGTACTTC TRBV4-1 - TRBD2 TRBJ2-5
CASSDAGTGVGQPQHF TGTGCCAGCAGTGATGCCGGGACAGGGGTGGGACAGCCCCAGCATTTT TRBV2 - TRBD1 TRBJ1-5
CASSPGSQGWGYGYTF TGCGCCAGCAGCCCAGGTTCACAGGGATGGGGTTATGGCTACACCTTC TRBV4-1 - - TRBJ1-2
CASSEGGQNQPQHF TGCGCCAGCAGTGAAGGGGGACAGAATCAGCCCCAGCATTTT TRBV10-1 once TRBD1 TRBJ1-5
CATSRDRGFQPQHF TGTGCCACCAGCAGGGACAGGGGTTTTCAGCCCCAGCATTTT TRBV15 - TRBD1 TRBJ1-5
CASSPRLAGNNEQFF TGTGCCAGCAGCCCGAGGCTAGCGGGGAACAATGAGCAGTTCTTC TRBV6-5 - TRBD2 TRBJ2-1
CASEAASTDTQYF TGTGCCAGCGAGGCAGCTAGCACAGATACGCAGTATTTT TRBV6-1 once - TRBJ2-3
CASSSGTSGGGADTQYF TGTGCCAGCAGCTCAGGAACTAGCGGGGGAGGTGCAGATACGCAGTATTTT TRBV5-8 - TRBD2 TRBJ2-3
CASSVVPQNYGYTF TGTGCCAGCAGCGTGGTCCCACAAAACTATGGCTACACCTTC TRBV9 - - TRBJ1-2
CASSQVRAGRGYTF TGCGCCAGCAGCCAAGTTAGGGCAGGGCGAGGCTACACCTTC TRBV4-1 - - TRBJ1-2
CASSGDYRDRLYGYTF TGTGCCAGCAGTGGCGACTACCGGGACAGACTCTATGGCTACACCTTC TRBV6-1 - TRBD1 TRBJ1-2
CASSLGAGGVFGYTF TGCGCCAGCAGCTTGGGCGCGGGGGGCGTTTTTGGCTACACCTTC TRBV5-1 - - TRBJ1-2
CASSHSAGDFEKLFF TGTGCCAGCAGCCATAGTGCAGGGGATTTTGAAAAACTGTTTTTT TRBV7-9 - - TRBJ1-4
CASSMIRGPSTDTQYF TGTGCCAGTAGTATGATTAGAGGCCCCTCCACAGATACGCAGTATTTT TRBV19 - - TRBJ2-3
CASRGQGGSNTEAFF TGTGCCAGCAGGGGACAGGGTGGATCGAACACTGAAGCTTTCTTT TRBV27 - TRBD1 TRBJ1-1
CASTTYSGANVLTF TGTGCCAGCACCACCTACTCTGGGGCCAACGTCCTGACTTTC TRBV19 - - TRBJ2-6
CASSASWGYGYTF TGTGCCAGCAGTGCTAGTTGGGGCTATGGCTACACCTTC TRBV6-1 once - TRBJ1-2
CASSLHGETQYF TGTGCCAGCAGCTTACATGGGGAGACCCAGTACTTC TRBV7-9 few - TRBJ2-5
CASSFGRGPSYEQYF TGTGCCAGCAGCTTCGGCAGGGGGCCCTCCTACGAGCAGTACTTC TRBV7-9 - TRBD1 TRBJ2-7
CASSESGVHEQYF TGCGCCAGCAGTGAGTCAGGTGTCCACGAGCAGTACTTC TRBV10-1 - - TRBJ2-7
CASSYGLGNYEQYF TGTGCCAGCAGCTATGGACTAGGGAACTACGAGCAGTACTTC TRBV14 - TRBD2 TRBJ2-7
CASSLGLAASSYNEQFF TGCGCCAGCAGCTTGGGACTAGCGGCTAGCTCCTACAATGAGCAGTTCTTC TRBV5-1 - TRBD2 TRBJ2-1
CASSRRQGSEKLFF TGTGCCAGCAGCCGCCGACAGGGGAGTGAAAAACTGTTTTTT TRBV27 few TRBD1 TRBJ1-4
CASSDPGITEQFF TGCGCCAGCAGTGACCCAGGGATTACTGAGCAGTTCTTC TRBV10-1 - - TRBJ2-1
CASSFTLNQPQHF TGTGCCAGCAGTTTTACGCTCAATCAGCCCCAGCATTTT TRBV28 - - TRBJ1-5
CASTRGGAGTDTQYF TGTGCCAGCACCCGCGGGGGGGCGGGCACAGATACGCAGTATTTT TRBV5-4 - TRBD2 TRBJ2-3
CASSEGPYRGSNQPQHF TGTGCCAGCAGTGAAGGGCCCTACAGGGGTAGCAATCAGCCCCAGCATTTT TRBV6-1 once TRBD1 TRBJ1-5
CASSLSTETMNTEAFF TGCGCCAGCAGCTTGTCAACAGAGACGATGAACACTGAAGCTTTCTTT TRBV5-1 few - TRBJ1-1
CASSESWSGKEPDTQYF TGCGCCAGCAGTGAGTCGTGGAGCGGGAAAGAGCCAGATACGCAGTATTTT TRBV10-1 - TRBD2 TRBJ2-3
CASRVGLSGNQPQHF TGTGCCAGCAGGGTGGGGCTATCGGGCAATCAGCCCCAGCATTTT TRBV6-1 few - TRBJ1-5
CASSLAVQGGYGYTF TGTGCCAGCAGCTTAGCGGTTCAGGGCGGCTATGGCTACACCTTC TRBV7-9 - - TRBJ1-2
CASNNRGYTEAFF TGTGCCAGCAATAACAGGGGATACACTGAAGCTTTCTTT TRBV11-2 - TRBD1 TRBJ1-1
CASSMRRRGWRGDTQYF TGTGCCAGTAGTATGAGGCGGAGAGGTTGGCGGGGAGATACGCAGTATTTT TRBV19 - - TRBJ2-3
CASSPHDRWASSGANVLTF TGCGCCAGCAGCCCCCATGACAGGTGGGCTTCTTCTGGGGCCAACGTCCTGACTTTC TRBV4-1 - - TRBJ2-6
CASSPGGVGSRTQETQYF TGTGCCAGCTCACCAGGTGGAGTGGGGAGTAGAACCCAAGAGACCCAGTACTTC TRBV18 once - TRBJ2-5
CASSLGTSFLTGELFF TGTGCCAGCAGCCTCGGGACTAGCTTTTTGACCGGGGAGCTGTTTTTT TRBV11-2 - TRBD2 TRBJ2-2
CASSYASGNEQYF TGTGCCAGCAGCTACGCTAGCGGGAACGAGCAGTACTTC TRBV5-6 - TRBD2 TRBJ2-7
CAWRRVGDRNTGELFF TGTGCCTGGAGGAGGGTTGGGGACAGAAACACCGGGGAGCTGTTTTTT TRBV30 - TRBD1 TRBJ2-2
CASSRGQAGYGYTF TGTGCCAGTAGCCGGGGACAGGCAGGCTATGGCTACACCTTC TRBV19 - TRBD1 TRBJ1-2